The present T cell receptor beta chain was sequenced within a study of shared clonotypes between healthy human individuals. Findings and limits, study-wide: Investigators collected only blood, and repertoires in tissues likely differ.

Repertoires were generated with immunoSEQ multiplex PCR, while TCRdb's copy carries only in-frame clones and drops some. The repertoire holds roughly 500,000 clones, with 76% as singletons. Free of recent acute infections or vaccinations, the donors were healthy HIV-negative adults. The donors were all Caucasian adults (living in Nashville, Tennessee). On this clone: Its antigen remains unknown. A single base separates this from a much larger clone, so it may be a read error.

The germline gives CDR1 LGHNA, CDR2 YSLEER. The V segment lost 0 bases and the J segment 6 bases; nucleotides outside the gene matches: 13. The CDR3 extends over 17 amino acids. The sequenced material came from PBMCs. This sequence was found in a woman between 40 and 55 years old in good health. Some clones in this sample may be carry-over from other donors' samples. The chain joins TRBV4-3 to TRBJ2-7, with 8 nucleotides matching TRBD2. In nucleotides, the CDR3 is TGCGCCAGCAGCCAAGATCTAACGGGAGGGCCCCACTGCGAGCAGTACTTC. Its translation: CASSQDLTGGPHCEQYF.